The 2 T cell receptor beta chains below come from one sample, sequenced in a study of identical twins. One entry per CDR3 protein, called by TCRdb with MiXCR from the 5' RACE reads. The sample holds 420,000 or so distinct CDR3 sequences; approximately 17% are singletons and the top ten take about 12%. Sequences were obtained from naive T cells sorted from blood. The origin of the receptors is a man over 45 in good health.

This clonotype was counted between two and nine times. The chain couples TRBV5-4 to TRBJ2-2, with 10 positions matching TRBD2. The CDR3 consists of 16 residues. Germline-derived CDR1 and CDR2 are SGHNT and YYREEE (reference sequence). V shed 10 bases, J shed 5 bases, and the junction held 14 bases outside the gene matches. CDR3 sequence: CAGSNPGLALTGELFF. CDR3 in DNA: TGTGCCGGTTCCAATCCGGGACTAGCGTTAACCGGGGAGCTGTTTTTT. Full variable domain (rest looked up from reference TRBV5-4 and TRBJ2-2): ETGVTQSPTHLIKTRGQQVTLRCSSQSGHNTVSWYQQALGQGPQFIFQYYREEENGRGNFPPRFSGLQFPNYSSELNVNALELDDSALYLCAGSNPGLALTGELFFGEGSRLTVL.

There are many counts of this clonotype. The chain is built from TRBV6-2 or TRBV6-3 and TRBJ2-5; tentative D call: TRBD1 (5 bases). The CDR3 is made up of 15 amino acids. Germline values: CDR1 MNHEY, CDR2 SVGEGT. V was cut by 4 bases and J by 0 bases, with 12 bases left in between. As DNA, the CDR3 is TGTGCCAGCAGTTCTTTGACAGACAACCAAGAGACCCAGTACTTC. It codes for CASSSLTDNQETQYF.